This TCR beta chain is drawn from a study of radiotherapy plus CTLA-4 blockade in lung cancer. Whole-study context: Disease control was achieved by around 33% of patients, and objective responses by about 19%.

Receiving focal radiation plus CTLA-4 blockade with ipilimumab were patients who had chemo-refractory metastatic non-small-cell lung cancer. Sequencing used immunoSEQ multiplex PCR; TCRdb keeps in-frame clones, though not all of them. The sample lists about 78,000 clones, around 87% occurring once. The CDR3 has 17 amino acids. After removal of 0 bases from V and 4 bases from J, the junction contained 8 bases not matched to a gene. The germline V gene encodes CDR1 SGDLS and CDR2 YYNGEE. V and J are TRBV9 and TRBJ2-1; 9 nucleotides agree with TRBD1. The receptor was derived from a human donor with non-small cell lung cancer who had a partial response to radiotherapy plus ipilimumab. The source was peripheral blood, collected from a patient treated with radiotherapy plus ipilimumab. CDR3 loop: CASSVAPGTGSYNEQFF. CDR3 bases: TGTGCCAGCAGCGTAGCCCCCGGGACAGGGAGTTACAATGAGCAGTTCTTC.